This record covers a single T cell receptor beta chain. These data originate in a study of blood T cell repertoires in COVID-19. Study details: Samples came from the United States, Italy and Spain, spanning acute and convalescent COVID-19. From T cells, B-cell-depleted T cells, or PBMCs came the material, which was cDNA or gDNA.

Per the original data handling: Counts of nucleated cells, estimated from reference gene primer amplification, were obtained. Clones were read by immunoSEQ multiplex PCR, and TCRdb kept only the in-frame ones, dropping some. The V and J calls and the clone size are those of that table, but D and trimming were determined from the DNA. The table lists fewer than 120,000 clones, around three quarters of them singletons. V was cut by 0 bases and J by 0 bases, with 15 bases left in between. The CDR3 totals 18 residues. Germline-derived CDR1 and CDR2 are KGHSH and LQKENI. The sequence was obtained from an older woman with acute or convalescent COVID-19. The chain recombines TRBV18 with TRBJ2-1; a weak D match, TRBD2 (6 bases). Specimen: peripheral blood. CDR3 DNA: TGTGCCAGCTCACCACCAAATCGGGAGCGGCTCTCCTACAATGAGCAGTTCTTC. Its protein product is CASSPPNRERLSYNEQFF.